This T cell receptor beta chain was captured by sequencing in a study of response to subunit inactivated influenza vaccine. One entry per CDR3 protein, called by TCRdb with MiXCR from the RT-PCR reads. This sample has hundreds of thousands of distinct CDR3 sequences, with 25% found just once. V gave up 4 bases and J gave up 7 bases, with 17 bases separating them. The CDR3 length is 15 residues. Looked up from germline, CDR1 is LGHDT and CDR2 is YNNKEL (reference sequence). This clonotype showed up just a few times. Its antigen is currently unknown. Study-level findings and limits: The authors offered the suggestion that each seasonal influenza vaccination recruits few new T cells.

The chain uses TRBV3-1 and TRBJ2-1; a possible D gene is TRBD2 (8 bases). The receptor's source is a man aged 45-65 years who received an inactivated influenza vaccine. The sequencing used CD4+ T cells sorted from PBMCs, collected 5 to 6 days after vaccination. The CDR3 bases are TGTGCCAGCAGCCCAGGGGGGGAGCGGGAGAATGAGCAGTTCTTC. It codes for CASSPGGERENEQFF.